This T cell receptor beta chain originates from a study of blood T cell repertoires in COVID-19. Background on the study: From T cells, B-cell-depleted T cells, or PBMCs came the material, which was cDNA or gDNA.

This table comes from immunoSEQ multiplex PCR, and its TCRdb copy is limited to in-frame clones, with some not included. The sample records a few hundred thousand clones, around 90% being singletons. The CDR3 runs to 15 residues. The V segment lost 4 bases and the J segment 5 bases; nucleotides outside the gene matches: 11. Germline V gene lookup returns CDR1 GTSNPN and CDR2 SVGIG (reference sequence). This clonotype was sampled from a woman aged 45-59 years who had recovered from COVID-19. The V and J genes are TRBV30 and TRBJ2-1, with 7 bases that match TRBD2. Sequenced input: PBMCs or T cells enriched from blood (not recorded which). The CDR3 coding sequence is TGTGCCTGGAACGCAGGGAGGGTCTTGGACAATGAGCAGTTCTTC. The encoded protein is CAWNAGRVLDNEQFF.